This T cell receptor beta chain was identified in a study of cytomegalovirus exposure and HLA in healthy donors. This clone was counted between two and nine times. The PCR ran on 60 Vbeta and 13 Jbeta primers. The data were produced by immunoSEQ multiplex PCR, yet TCRdb's version contains in-frame clones alone and is incomplete. Of under 150,000 clones in the sample, around 78% were seen once. The CDR3 extends over 14 amino acids. The V gene's germline CDR1 is SGHRS and CDR2 YFSETQ. With 2 bases removed from V and 8 bases from J, the gap between germline ends came to 11 bases. This chain joins TRBV5-1 and TRBJ1-6; no clear D gene. This sequence originates from a man between 40 and 49 years old in good health and CMV-seropositive. The sample was PBMCs. In DNA, the CDR3 is TGCGCCAGCAGCTTCGAGGGTCAGGATTCACCCCTCCACTTT. It yields the protein CASSFEGQDSPLHF. Combining the CDR3 with reference TRBV5-1 and TRBJ1-6 gives the whole variable domain KAGVTQTPRYLIKTRGQQVTLSCSPISGHRSVSWYQQTPGQGLQFLFEYFSETQRNKGNFPGRFSGRQFSNSRSEMNVSTLELGDSALYLCASSFEGQDSPLHFGNGTRLTVT.